This T cell receptor (beta chain) was identified in a study of blood T cell repertoires in COVID-19. Using immunoSEQ multiplex PCR, the repertoire was profiled, and TCRdb retains in-frame clones only, with some absent. Here the sample spans approximately 480,000 clones, 80% to 90% being singletons. CDR1 and CDR2 (germline): SGHNT, YENEEA. Trimming took off 2 bases at V and 8 bases at J, with 12 bases between the two ends. The CDR3 is 13 residues long. In this sample, this clone turned up a few times. The gene calls are TRBV11-3 and TRBJ1-2, with TRBD1 as a possible D gene (6 bases). This receptor was identified in a man between 18 and 29 years old with COVID-19, enrolled during active disease. The source material was peripheral blood. The CDR3 nucleotides are TGTGCCAGCAGCTTACCCACAGGGAGAGGCTACACCTTC. Its protein is CASSLPTGRGYTF.